The 21 T cell receptor beta chains below were found in one sample sequenced in a study of T cell responses to AZD1222 COVID-19 vaccine. Sequenced by immunoSEQ multiplex PCR; TCRdb stores in-frame clones only, minus some. The sample lists about 110,000 clones, roughly nine tenths seen once, with about 1.2% in the top ten. The material was peripheral blood, obtained on day 0 of AZD1222 vaccination. The receptors were gathered from an adult in good health.

This rearrangement joins TRBV19 to TRBJ2-1; D may correspond to TRBD1 or TRBD2 (5 bases each). There are 13 residues in the CDR3. V shed 6 bases and J shed 4 bases, with 10 bases lying between them. Per the germline V gene, CDR1 is LNHDA and CDR2 is SQIVND (reference sequence). Here the CDR3 reads CASSFGAYNEQFF. The CDR3 DNA is TGTGCCAGTAGCTTCGGGGCGTACAATGAGCAGTTCTTC. Full variable domain (missing parts from reference TRBV19 and TRBJ2-1): DGGITQSPKYLFRKEGQNVTLSCEQNLNHDAMYWYRQDPGQGLRLIYYSQIVNDFQKGDIAEGYSVSREKKESFPLTVTSAQKNPTAFYLCASSFGAYNEQFFGPGTRLTVL.

The chain combines TRBV6-2 or TRBV6-3 with TRBJ2-5; a weak D match, TRBD2 (5 bases). The CDR3 runs 13 residues. Germline V gene sequence: CDR1 MNHEY, CDR2 SVGEGT. V shed 2 bases and J shed 7 bases, with 11 bases lying between them. The CDR3 DNA follows: TGTGCCAGCAGTTACAATCAGGACTCGACCCAGTACTTC. Amino acids: CASSYNQDSTQYF.

In this sample, this clone turned up a few times. This chain links TRBV7-8 with TRBJ2-5; D remains unclear. The V and J ends lost 5 bases and 3 bases respectively, with 7 bases between them. Looked up from germline, CDR1 is SGHVS and CDR2 is FQNEAQ. The CDR3 is made up of 12 amino acids. The CDR3 loop is CASSPDKETQYF. As DNA, the CDR3 is TGTGCCAGCAGCCCCGACAAAGAGACCCAGTACTTC.

The V call is TRBV6-2 or TRBV6-3, the J call TRBJ2-7, with 8 bases matching TRBD2. Germline V lookup: CDR1 MNHEY, CDR2 SVGEGT. The CDR3 consists of 15 residues. V lost 4 bases and J lost 2; bases outside the gene matches: 7. CDR3 DNA sequence: TGTGCCAGCAGTTTAGGACTAGCTCCTACCTACGAGCAGTACTTC. This codes for CASSLGLAPTYEQYF.

The chain has TRBV27 and TRBJ2-5, with D unresolved. From germline, CDR1 is MNHEY and CDR2 SMNVEV (reference sequence). Trimming stripped 3 bases from V and 0 bases from J, with 5 bases between. The CDR3 contains 13 residues. The CDR3 DNA follows: TGTGCCAGCAGTTTCTGGGACCAAGAGACCCAGTACTTC. Its translation is CASSFWDQETQYF.

V and J are TRBV18 and TRBJ1-4, with 7 nucleotides matching TRBD1. The CDR3 has 15 amino acids. Looked up from germline, CDR1 is KGHSH and CDR2 is LQKENI. J was trimmed by 4 bases and V by 1 base; bases with no gene match: 3. In DNA, the CDR3 is TGTGCCAGCTCACCACTGGGACAGCTTAATGAAAAACTGTTTTTT. Its translation: CASSPLGQLNEKLFF.

This chain joins TRBV5-1 and TRBJ1-1; D ambiguous. Germline CDR1 and CDR2: SGHRS and YFSETQ. V was trimmed by 0 bases and J by 3 bases, leaving 9 bases between them. This CDR3 is 14 amino acids long. The CDR3 region has the DNA TGCGCCAGCAGCTTGGGTGGTTCCTACACTGAAGCTTTCTTT. The encoded protein is CASSLGGSYTEAFF.

The chain links TRBV7-2 to TRBJ2-7, with 7 bases matching TRBD2. Germline trimming cut 0 bases from V and 1 base from J; bases unmatched to any gene: 3. Germline CDR1 SGHTA, CDR2 FQGNSA. The CDR3 consists of 15 residues. This CDR3 is CASSLAAGLSYEQYF. The CDR3 DNA is TGTGCCAGCAGCTTAGCAGCGGGACTATCCTACGAGCAGTACTTC.

V is TRBV19 and J is TRBJ1-6; D possibly corresponds to TRBD1 (5 bases). V was trimmed by 3 bases and J by 8 bases, leaving 17 bases between them. This CDR3 comprises 16 residues. CDR1 is LNHDA, CDR2 SQIVND, per germline (reference sequence). The CDR3 here is CASSMGLGRADSPLHF. The CDR3 bases are TGTGCCAGTAGTATGGGGCTTGGCAGGGCTGATTCACCCCTCCACTTT.

The chain joins TRBV5-1 to TRBJ2-1, with 11 positions matching TRBD2. Germline CDR1 SGHRS, CDR2 YFSETQ. The CDR3 is 15 amino acids. J lost 7 bases, V lost 4 bases, and 7 bases had no gene match. CDR3 sequence (DNA): TGCGCCAGCAGCAAGACTAGCGGGGTTCAGAATGAGCAGTTCTTC. Protein product: CASSKTSGVQNEQFF. Using reference TRBV5-1 and TRBJ2-1 for the parts outside the CDR3, the full variable domain is KAGVTQTPRYLIKTRGQQVTLSCSPISGHRSVSWYQQTPGQGLQFLFEYFSETQRNKGNFPGRFSGRQFSNSRSEMNVSTLELGDSALYLCASSKTSGVQNEQFFGPGTRLTVL.

The rearrangement links TRBV5-8 to TRBJ1-5; 10 nucleotides line up with TRBD1. V dropped 3 bases and J dropped 4; count of bases not matched to a gene: 4. CDR1 is SGHTS and CDR2 is YDEGEE in the germline V gene. The CDR3 runs 15 residues. CDR3 DNA sequence: TGTGCCAGCAGCTCGGAGGACAGGGGGAATCAGCCCCAGCATTTT. This encodes CASSSEDRGNQPQHF.

The chain uses TRBV9 and TRBJ2-1; D is ambiguous. Deletions cut 0 bases from V and 5 bases from J, with 9 bases between. CDR1 is SGDLS and CDR2 is YYNGEE in the germline V gene. This CDR3 comprises 14 residues. The CDR3 coding sequence is TGTGCCAGCAGCGTAGTGGGCGCCAACAATGAGCAGTTCTTC. Encoded protein: CASSVVGANNEQFF.

The genes are TRBV11-3 and TRBJ1-2; D is possibly TRBD1 (6 bases). From germline, CDR1 is SGHNT and CDR2 YENEEA. CDR3 length: 14 residues. V was trimmed by 6 bases and J by 3 bases, leaving 14 bases between them. In DNA form, the CDR3 reads TGTGCCAGCAGTCCTACCACAGGGTACTATGGCTACACCTTC. Residues: CASSPTTGYYGYTF.

The J gene is TRBJ2-7, the V gene TRBV6-6, with D perhaps matching TRBD2 (5 bases). In germline, CDR1 is MNHNY, CDR2 SVGAGI (reference sequence). Trimming took off 6 bases at V and 0 bases at J, with 9 bases between the two ends. CDR3 length: 13 residues. DNA of the CDR3: TGTGCCAGCAGCACCGGAGGCTCCTACGAGCAGTACTTC. Residues: CASSTGGSYEQYF.

The genes are TRBV2 and TRBJ1-5; D is perhaps TRBD1 (6 bases). Deletions cut 1 base from V and 8 bases from J, with 15 bases between. Germline CDR1 reads SNHLY; CDR2 reads FYNNEI. This CDR3 has 15 amino acids. CDR3 nucleotides: TGTGCCAGCAGTGAAGATCGGGGGGCTTGGGAGCCCCAGCATTTT. This translates into CASSEDRGAWEPQHF.

This clone has just a few counts. The rearrangement uses TRBV15 and TRBJ1-1; D is perhaps TRBD1 (6 bases). Germline V lookup: CDR1 LNHNV, CDR2 YYDKDF (reference sequence). V lost 4 bases and J 6 bases, leaving 12 bases between the germline ends. This CDR3 region has 13 residues. CDR3 bases: TGTGCCACCAGCATTGTCGGGACATCTGAAGCTTTCTTT. It codes for CATSIVGTSEAFF.

V gene TRBV28 combines with J gene TRBJ2-1, with 10 bases lining up with TRBD1. J gave up 5 bases and V 6 bases, and 10 bases lay outside the gene matches. The CDR3 has 16 amino acids. Germline values: CDR1 MDHEN, CDR2 SYDVKM. CDR3 residues: CASSLTGGPRHNEQFF. The CDR3 DNA reads as TGTGCCAGCAGCCTGACAGGGGGCCCGAGGCACAATGAGCAGTTCTTC.

The CDR3 protein is CAWSGLAGVGNEQFF. In DNA, the CDR3 is TGTGCCTGGAGTGGCCTAGCGGGAGTTGGGAATGAGCAGTTCTTC. The chain carries TRBV30 and TRBJ2-1; 10 bases are a match to TRBD2. CDR3 length: 15 residues. CDR1 GTSNPN and CDR2 SVGIG come from the germline V gene (reference sequence). Trimming took 1 base from V and 7 from J; bases not matched to a gene: 7.

The V gene is TRBV15, the J gene TRBJ2-7, with 8 bases identical to TRBD2. The CDR3 has 14 residues. Germline values: CDR1 LNHNV, CDR2 YYDKDF (reference sequence). Trimming removed 5 bases from V and 6 bases from J; junction bases left unmatched: 9. CDR3 DNA: TGTGCCACCAGCGCCGGGACTAGGAACCTCGAGCAGTACTTC. Its protein product is CATSAGTRNLEQYF.

The chain links TRBV5-1 to TRBJ2-3; 7 bases agree with TRBD2. This CDR3 is built from 15 residues. V lost 0 bases and J lost 5; bases outside the gene matches: 6. Germline lookup yields CDR1 SGHRS and CDR2 YFSETQ. The CDR3 loop is CASSLEGRGRDTQYF. Written as DNA, the CDR3 is TGCGCCAGCAGCTTGGAAGGGCGGGGGAGAGATACGCAGTATTTT.

This chain joins TRBV5-1 and TRBJ1-1; D uncertain. Germline V lookup: CDR1 SGHRS, CDR2 YFSETQ. V shed 0 bases and J shed 1 base, with 7 bases lying between them. CDR3 length: 14 residues. Here the CDR3 reads CASSLDRSNTEAFF. CDR3 nucleotides: TGCGCCAGCAGCTTGGACAGATCGAACACTGAAGCTTTCTTT.